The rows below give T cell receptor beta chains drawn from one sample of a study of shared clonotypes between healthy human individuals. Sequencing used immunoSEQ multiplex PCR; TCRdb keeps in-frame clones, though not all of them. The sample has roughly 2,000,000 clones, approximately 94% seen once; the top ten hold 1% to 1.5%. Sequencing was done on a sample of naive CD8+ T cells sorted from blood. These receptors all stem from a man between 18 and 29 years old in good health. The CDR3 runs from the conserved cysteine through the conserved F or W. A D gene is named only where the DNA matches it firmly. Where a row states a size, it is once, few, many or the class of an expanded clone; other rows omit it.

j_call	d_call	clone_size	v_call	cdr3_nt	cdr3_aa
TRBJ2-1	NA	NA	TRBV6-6	TGTGCCAGCAGTTACCCGGACGTGCATGAGCAGTTCTTC	CASSYPDVHEQFF
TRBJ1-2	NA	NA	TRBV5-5	TGTGCCAGCAGCTTCTGGGGAGCGGGCGACTATGGCTACACCTTC	CASSFWGAGDYGYTF
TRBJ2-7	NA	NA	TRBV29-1	TGCAGCGCGCCAAGCTACGAGCAGTACTTC	CSAPSYEQYF
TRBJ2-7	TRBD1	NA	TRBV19	TGTGCCAGTAGTGGGGGACAGGGGGCCTACGAGCAGTACTTC	CASSGGQGAYEQYF
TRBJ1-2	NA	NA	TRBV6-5	TGTGCCTGCTGGGACCTAGGGGGCTACACCTTC	CACWDLGGYTF
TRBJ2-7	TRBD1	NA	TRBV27	TGTGCCAGCACCCCCTCTGCCGGACAGGCGATCTACGAGCAGTACTTC	CASTPSAGQAIYEQYF
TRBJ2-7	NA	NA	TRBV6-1	TGTGCCAGCAGCCGGACAGCGGACTACGAGCAGTACTTC	CASSRTADYEQYF
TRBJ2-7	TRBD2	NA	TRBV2	TGTGCCAGCAGTGAACGAAGGGAGGGCCAAGGGGAGCAGTACTTC	CASSERREGQGEQYF
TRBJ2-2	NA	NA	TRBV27	TGTGCCAGCAGTATGGGAACTAGCACCGGGGAGCTGTTTTTT	CASSMGTSTGELFF
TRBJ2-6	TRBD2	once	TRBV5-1	TGCGCCAGCAGCTTGGGCCTAGCGGGACTTCTCTCTGGGGCCAACGTCCTGACTTTC	CASSLGLAGLLSGANVLTF
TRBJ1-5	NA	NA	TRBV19	TGTGCCAGTAGTATGTGGCATTACGATAGCAATCAGCCCCAGCATTTT	CASSMWHYDSNQPQHF
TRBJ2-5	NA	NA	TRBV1	TGCACCAGCAGCCAAGATCTGAACATCCAAGAGACCCAGTACTTC	CTSSQDLNIQETQYF
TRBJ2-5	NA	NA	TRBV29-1	TGCAGCGTGTGGGGGGCCGGGAGGAAAGTGGAGACCCAGTACTTC	CSVWGAGRKVETQYF
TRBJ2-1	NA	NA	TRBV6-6	TGTGCCAGCTGGGCTACCTTCCTGCAAGGGAATGAGCAGTTCTTC	CASWATFLQGNEQFF
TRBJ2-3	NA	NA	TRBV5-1	TGCGCCAGCAGCTTGGTTGAGGACTTGAGAGATACGCAGTATTTT	CASSLVEDLRDTQYF
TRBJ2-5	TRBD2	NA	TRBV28	TGTGCCAGCAGCTCCCCCGGACTAGCGGGAGGGCTCTGGGAGACCCAGTACTTC	CASSSPGLAGGLWETQYF
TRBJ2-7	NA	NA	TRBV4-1	TGCGCCAGCAGCCAAGATCACGGCACTTCCTACGAGCAGTACTTC	CASSQDHGTSYEQYF
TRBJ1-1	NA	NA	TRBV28	TGTGCCAGCAGGCCCGGGCCCGCGGGCACTGAAGCTTTCTTT	CASRPGPAGTEAFF
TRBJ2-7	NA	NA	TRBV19	TGTGCCAGTAGTATAATACAGGGCGACGAGCAGTACTTC	CASSIIQGDEQYF
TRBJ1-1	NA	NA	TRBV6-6	TGTGCCAGCACGAGACCGCTATATTCATTT	CASTRPLYSF
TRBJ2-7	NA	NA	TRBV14	TGTGCCAGCAGCAAAGAGGGTATTCGGTCTGACGAGCAGTACTTC	CASSKEGIRSDEQYF
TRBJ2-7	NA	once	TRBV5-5	TGTGCCAGCAGCTGGGGACAAACCTACGAGCAGTACTTC	CASSWGQTYEQYF
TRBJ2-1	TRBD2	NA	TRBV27	TGTGCCAGCAGTGCGACTAGCCCCTCCTACAATGAGCAGTTCTTC	CASSATSPSYNEQFF
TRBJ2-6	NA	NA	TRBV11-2	TGTGCCAGCTCTACGGGGTTTGGGGATCCTGGGGCCAACGTCCTGACTTTC	CASSTGFGDPGANVLTF
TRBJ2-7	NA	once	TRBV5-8	TGTGCCAGCAGCCAACCAAGCTCCTACGAGCAGTACTTC	CASSQPSSYEQYF
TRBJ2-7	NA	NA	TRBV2	TGTGCCAGCAGTGAAGCGCCAGGCTCTAGCTCCTACGAGCAGTACTTC	CASSEAPGSSSYEQYF
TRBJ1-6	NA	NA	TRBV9	TGTGCCAGCAGCGTAGGAACGGGAGGGAATAATTCACCCCTCCACTTT	CASSVGTGGNNSPLHF